These 7 T cell receptor beta chains share one sample of origin, sequenced in a study of beta chain features in type 1 diabetes. The whole isolated RNA underwent reverse transcription, so sequencing captured expressed TCRB transcripts. Sequencing was performed with immunoSEQ multiplex PCR; in TCRdb, only in-frame clones are kept and a portion is missing. This table holds roughly 300,000 clones, approximately 15% found once. The sequenced material came from central memory CD4+ T cells from blood. The origin of the receptors is a man aged 25-40 years in good health.

The chain couples TRBV5-6 to TRBJ2-1, with 14 bases that match TRBD2. V was clipped by 0 bases and J by 12 bases; unmatched bases: 14. CDR1 and CDR2 from the germline V gene are SGHDT and YYEEEE. The length of the CDR3 is 18 residues. The CDR3: CASSLARLAGGPEQAQFF. CDR3 DNA sequence: TGTGCCAGCAGCTTGGCTAGACTAGCGGGAGGGCCGGAACAAGCGCAGTTCTTC. The full variable domain, with the rest looked up from reference TRBV5-6 and TRBJ2-1, is DAGVTQSPTHLIKTRGQQVTLRCSPKSGHDTVSWYQQALGQGPQFIFQYYEEEERQRGNFPDRFSGHQFPNYSSELNVNALLLGDSALYLCASSLARLAGGPEQAQFFGPGTRLTVL.

The chain couples TRBV30 to TRBJ2-1; D remains unclear. Germline V gives CDR1 GTSNPN, CDR2 SVGIG (reference sequence). V was clipped by 5 bases and J by 6 bases, with 11 bases between them. The CDR3 runs to 12 residues. The CDR3 protein is CAWARLLNEQFF. CDR3 nucleotide sequence: TGTGCCTGGGCTCGGCTCCTCAATGAGCAGTTCTTC.

In this sample, this clone turned up a few times. The gene calls are TRBV27 and TRBJ2-7; 8 bases map to TRBD1. The CDR3 extends over 14 amino acids. J gave up 5 bases and V 6 bases, and 9 bases lay outside the gene matches. The germline V gene has CDR1 MNHEY and CDR2 SMNVEV (reference sequence). The CDR3 is CASRRNRQGHEQYV. As DNA, the CDR3 is TGTGCCAGCAGACGTAACCGACAGGGGCACGAGCAGTACGTC.

This rearrangement joins TRBV7-2 to TRBJ2-5; maybe TRBD1 (6 bases). The length of the CDR3 is 12 residues. In germline, CDR1 is SGHTA, CDR2 FQGNSA. V dropped 5 bases and J dropped 6 bases, with 10 bases sitting between them. The CDR3 DNA reads as TGTGCCAGCAGCCCTCAGGGGAAGACCCAGTACTTC. Translation gives CASSPQGKTQYF.

This clone was seen more than once but under ten times. The J gene is TRBJ1-5, the V gene TRBV6-6; the match to TRBD1 covers 7 bases. This CDR3 contains 15 residues. Trimming cost V 5 bases and J 3 bases; bases outside gene matches: 7. Germline loops: CDR1 MNHNY, CDR2 SVGAGI (reference sequence). CDR3 bases: TGTGCCAGCAGTCAAACAGGGGCGTTCAATCAGCCCCAGCATTTT. It is translated as CASSQTGAFNQPQHF.

Written as DNA, the CDR3 is TGTGCCAGCAGCCTATCCCATAGCGGGAGTTACGAGCAGTACGTC. The encoded protein is CASSLSHSGSYEQYV. The rearrangement links TRBV4-2 to TRBJ2-7; TRBD2 aligns across 9 bases. Looked up from germline, CDR1 is LGHNA and CDR2 is YNFKEQ. J was trimmed by 4 bases and V by 4 bases; bases with no gene match: 8. The CDR3 extends over 15 amino acids.

This clone turned up a few times. The chain links TRBV5-1 to TRBJ2-3; 8 positions match TRBD1. CDR3 length: 15 residues. Looked up from germline, CDR1 is SGHRS and CDR2 is YFSETQ. The ends lost 3 bases at V and 2 bases at J; junction bases unmatched: 5. Written as DNA, the CDR3 is TGCGCCAGCAGCTGGGCAGGGGGCGACACAGATACGCAGTATTTT. Its protein product is CASSWAGGDTDTQYF.